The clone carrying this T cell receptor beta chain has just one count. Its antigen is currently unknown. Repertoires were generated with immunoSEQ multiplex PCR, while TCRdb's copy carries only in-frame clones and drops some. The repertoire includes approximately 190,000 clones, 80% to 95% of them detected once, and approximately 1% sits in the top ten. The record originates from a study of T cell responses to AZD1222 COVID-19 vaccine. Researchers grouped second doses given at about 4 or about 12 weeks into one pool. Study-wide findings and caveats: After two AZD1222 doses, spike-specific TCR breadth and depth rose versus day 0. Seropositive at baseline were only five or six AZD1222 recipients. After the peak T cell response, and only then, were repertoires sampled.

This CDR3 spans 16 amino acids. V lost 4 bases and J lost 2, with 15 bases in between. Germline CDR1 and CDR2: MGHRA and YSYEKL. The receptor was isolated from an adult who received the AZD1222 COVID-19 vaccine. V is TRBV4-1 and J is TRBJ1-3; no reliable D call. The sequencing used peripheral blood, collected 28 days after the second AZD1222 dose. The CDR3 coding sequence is TGCGCCAGCAGCCTAGAGCAGTCCCCAGCTGGAAACACCATATATTTT. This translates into CASSLEQSPAGNTIYF.